This T cell receptor beta chain was identified in a study of T cells in Graves' hyperthyroidism and ophthalmopathy. Overall study findings and caveats: The model foresaw ophthalmopathy a median roughly 6 months prior to onset.

RNA transcripts served as the template for amplifying TCR beta CDR3 regions. Primed by the HTBI set, a first-round RT-PCR was run on the TCR CDR3. TCRdb reprocessed the multiplex PCR reads via MiXCR and lists one record per CDR3 protein. Among approximately 520,000 distinct CDR3 sequences listed, less than 25% were seen once. Disease duration under 2 months; hyperthyroidism patients were aged 18 to 65. Uncontrolled infections, other autoimmune diseases, pregnancy or lactation led to exclusion of patients. This clonotype was counted at least ten times. Its antigen is unknown. The sequence derives from a man aged 18 to 29 with Graves' hyperthyroidism. Sample: blood.

For the CDR3, the DNA is TGTGCCAGTAAGGCAGAACAGAACACTGAAGCTTTCTTT. Protein product: CASKAEQNTEAFF. V and J are TRBV19 and TRBJ1-1, with D unclear. V was pared by 7 bases and J by 1 base, with 10 bases between. The germline gives CDR1 LNHDA, CDR2 SQIVND (reference sequence). This CDR3 contains 13 residues.